This T cell receptor beta chain was sequenced for a study of blood T cell repertoires in COVID-19 (dated by TCRdb to 2018 to 2020). In terms of the full investigation: The collaborator samples originated in the United States, Italy and Spain and spanned the acute and convalescent phases of COVID-19. The prospective study material was composed of cDNA or gDNA derived from T cells, B-cell-depleted T cells, or PBMCs. The dataset comprised deeply sampled blood TCRbeta repertoires from subjects exposed to, actively infected with, or recovered from COVID-19. The repertoires were made available in a free public database intended to serve as a resource for research on the immune response to SARS-CoV-2. Samples came from the ongoing ImmuneRACE study (first 160 participants) plus 1,254 subjects from 6 global collaborators. The sample metadata nearly always contained a de-identified subject ID, COVID-19 status, age in years and sex. Where HLA class I and class II types were available, the types were taken from metadata supplied by the sample provider, not from assay-based typing.

Including cysteine and phenylalanine, the CDR3 has 12 amino acids. CDR3 DNA is the only sequence kept; it has 36 bases, read in frame from the first base. V loses 3 bases, J loses 2 bases, and the germline ends lie 6 bases apart. From the germline V gene (reference sequence), CDR1 is GTSNPN and CDR2 is SVGIG. With regard to this clone: Its antigen target is currently unknown. No much larger clone is present one base from it, and per-base qualities are unavailable.

Enrolling through a virtual design, the prospective study's participants ranged in age from roughly 18 to 100 years and lived across 24 United States geographic areas. In the prospective study, participants were assigned to cohorts based on the clinical history participants reported in a screening survey and a study questionnaire. Each participant in the prospective study had whole blood, serum and a nasopharyngeal or oropharyngeal swab collected by mobile phlebotomists. Participants in the prospective study had the option to provide additional blood draws and questionnaires over a roughly two-month period. Blood samples from the prospective study were shipped frozen or at room temperature prior to DNA extraction. TCRbeta CDR3 regions were amplified from genomic DNA by means of the immunoSEQ Assay, a bias-controlled multiplex PCR. Turning to the authors' computational methods: Within the assay, amplification of reference gene primers was used to estimate how many nucleated cells each sample contained. Sequence reads were collapsed and filtered to measure the absolute abundance of every unique TCRbeta CDR3 rearrangement. Productive Simpson clonality was computed per sample as the square root of Simpson's diversity index over productive rearrangements. TCRdb re-hosts the immuneACCESS table, in-frame sequences only. Its copies lack some clones; in the studies checked, an unresolved V gene accounts for under half of them, and the cause for the rest is not known. V, J and clone size derive from that table, while D and trimming were established from the DNA sequence. This sample lists more than 200,000 clones; around 81% were detected once. The leading ten clones occupy about 4% of the sample.

Summary of the overall study and its limitations: The amount of clinical and demographic metadata varied by source and participant and was provided uncurated.

The sequence is built from TRBV30 and TRBJ2-3; the D gene cannot be named for sure. The sequence derives from a man younger than 40 with acute COVID-19. The sample taken for sequencing was PBMCs or T cells enriched from blood (not recorded which). The DNA sequence reads TGTGCCTGGAGGAGCCTCACAGATACGCAGTATTTT. This codes for CAWRSLTDTQYF.